This entry lists 23 T cell receptor beta chains sequenced from one sample in a study of blood T cell repertoires in COVID-19. Here immunoSEQ multiplex PCR was the method, and the copy in TCRdb shows in-frame clones only, minus some. The sample lists fewer than 200,000 clones, about four fifths occurring once. Material: PBMCs or T cells enriched from blood (not recorded which). All receptors derive from a woman aged 30 to 39 who had been exposed to COVID-19.

The rearrangement joins TRBV5-4 to TRBJ2-3, with D perhaps TRBD1 (6 bases). The CDR3 length is 11 residues. CDR1 SGHNT and CDR2 YYREEE come from the germline V gene (reference sequence). V was cut by 8 bases and J by 6 bases, with 10 bases left in between. In DNA, the CDR3 is TGTGCCAGTTACCAGGGGGATACGCAGTATTTT. It yields the protein CASYQGDTQYF.

The V gene is TRBV6-5, the J gene TRBJ1-1, with D possibly being TRBD1 (6 bases). Trimming took 4 bases from V and 1 from J, leaving 13 bases between them. The CDR3 sequence is 15 residues long. CDR1 and CDR2 (germline): MNHEY, SVGAGI. The CDR3 DNA reads TGTGCCAGCAGTTCACACGCGACAGGGAACACTGAAGCTTTCTTT. Its translation is CASSSHATGNTEAFF.

The chain is built from TRBV6-5 and TRBJ1-1, with a tentative D call TRBD1 (5 bases). The CDR3 extends over 13 amino acids. Germline loops: CDR1 MNHEY, CDR2 SVGAGI. V was pared by 5 bases and J by 3 bases, with 10 bases between. The CDR3 DNA reads as TGTGCCAGCAGTCCCCAGGGTCACACTGAAGCTTTCTTT. Its translation is CASSPQGHTEAFF.

This clone was observed a single time. This chain joins TRBV10-2 and TRBJ2-2, with 13 bases lining up with TRBD2. The CDR3 is made up of 15 amino acids. Germline values: CDR1 WSHSY, CDR2 SAAADI. The trim removed 5 bases at V and 5 bases at J, leaving 2 bases unmatched. The CDR3 sequence: CASSRLAGGTGELFF. In nucleotides, the CDR3 is TGCGCCAGCAGTAGACTAGCGGGGGGAACCGGGGAGCTGTTTTTT.

V and J are TRBV6-9 and TRBJ1-1, with D unclear. Germline V gives CDR1 MNHGY, CDR2 SVAAGI. The CDR3 totals 15 residues. With 8 bases removed from V and 0 bases from J, the gap between germline ends came to 16 bases. The CDR3 region is CASGWTQLMNTEAFF. Written as DNA, the CDR3 is TGTGCCAGCGGTTGGACTCAGCTCATGAACACTGAAGCTTTCTTT.

This chain uses TRBV10-3 with TRBJ1-5; D ambiguous. The CDR3 has 15 amino acids. Germline V CDR1 and CDR2: ENHRY, SYGVKD. Trimming took 0 bases from V and 4 from J, leaving 10 bases between them. CDR3 amino acids: CAISESIGRNQPQHF. Here the CDR3 DNA reads TGTGCCATCAGTGAGTCGATCGGTCGTAATCAGCCCCAGCATTTT.

The rearrangement links TRBV6-2 or TRBV6-3 to TRBJ2-7, with 11 nucleotides matching TRBD2. The V gene's germline CDR1 is MNHEY and CDR2 SVGEGT. CDR3 length: 15 amino acids. Unmatched junction bases numbered 4, after V lost 6 bases and J lost 0 bases. The CDR3 nucleotides read TGTGCCAGCAGACCTAGCGGGGGGCCCTCCTACGAGCAGTACTTC. Its protein is CASRPSGGPSYEQYF.

The CDR3, as DNA: TGTGCCAGTAGTATGAGGAGGGGGACTAGCGGGCCCACAGATACGCAGTATTTT. This translates into CASSMRRGTSGPTDTQYF. This chain uses TRBV19 with TRBJ2-3, with TRBD2 matching 12 bases. The germline gives CDR1 LNHDA, CDR2 SQIVND (reference sequence). Unmatched junction bases numbered 9, after V lost 3 bases and J lost 2 bases. CDR3 length: 18 residues.

This clone was counted a single time. This rearrangement joins TRBV6-1 to TRBJ2-1; D ambiguous. The length of the CDR3 is 15 residues. The V gene lost 3 bases and the J gene lost 5 bases, with 14 bases spanning the gap. Germline loops: CDR1 MNHNS, CDR2 SASEGT. CDR3 DNA: TGTGCCAGCAGTGAGAGGCGTTCGAGGAACAATGAGCAGTTCTTC. Amino acids: CASSERRSRNNEQFF.

The chain recombines TRBV9 with TRBJ1-4; a possible D gene is TRBD1 (5 bases). V dropped 0 bases and J dropped 2 bases, with 8 bases sitting between them. The CDR3 is made up of 15 amino acids. Germline V lookup: CDR1 SGDLS, CDR2 YYNGEE. CDR3 nucleotide sequence: TGTGCCAGCAGCGTAGGTGGGGGGACTAATGAAAAACTGTTTTTT. It encodes CASSVGGGTNEKLFF.

This chain links TRBV5-1 with TRBJ2-1, with TRBD1 identical over 7 bases. Germline V gene sequence: CDR1 SGHRS, CDR2 YFSETQ. The CDR3 has 15 amino acids. V trimming: 4 bases; J trimming: 0 bases; junction bases outside the gene matches: 4. The CDR3 coding sequence is TGCGCCAGCAGCCTAAACAGGGGCTCCTACAATGAGCAGTTCTTC. Translation: CASSLNRGSYNEQFF.

The CDR3 DNA reads TGCGCCAGCAGCTTGGAAAGGGGAGAGACCCAGTACTTC. It is translated as CASSLERGETQYF. The chain recombines TRBV5-1 with TRBJ2-5, with D possibly TRBD1 on 5 matching bases. V was cut by 0 bases and J by 4 bases, with 7 bases left in between. This CDR3 has 13 residues. Germline V gene sequence: CDR1 SGHRS, CDR2 YFSETQ.

The chain recombines TRBV9 with TRBJ2-2; tentatively, D is TRBD1 (5 bases). The length of the CDR3 is 16 residues. Germline CDR1 reads SGDLS; CDR2 reads YYNGEE. V lost 0 bases, J lost 5 bases, and 14 bases lay in between. CDR3 residues: CASSVEGDWVTGELFF. CDR3 in DNA: TGTGCCAGCAGCGTAGAAGGGGATTGGGTGACCGGGGAGCTGTTTTTT. Based on the CDR3 plus reference TRBV9 and TRBJ2-2, the full variable domain is DSGVTQTPKHLITATGQRVTLRCSPRSGDLSVYWYQQSLDQGLQFLIQYYNGEERAKGNILERFSAQQFPDLHSELNLSSLELGDSALYFCASSVEGDWVTGELFFGEGSRLTVL.

The chain couples TRBV6-2 or TRBV6-3 to TRBJ2-4; 8 bases map to TRBD1. Germline CDR1 is MNHEY and CDR2 is SVGEGT. V dropped 5 bases and J dropped 6; count of bases not matched to a gene: 15. The CDR3 consists of 17 residues. DNA for the CDR3: TGTGCCAGCAGTCCAAAGGGTAGAGACAGGGGTGCAAACATTCAGTACTTC. This gives the protein CASSPKGRDRGANIQYF.

This clone was picked up a small number of times. One end of the junction does not line up with germline, which may come from a read error. V and J are TRBV7-2 and TRBJ1-2, with TRBD1 as a possible D gene (5 bases). The germline gives CDR1 SGHTA, CDR2 FQGNSA. The CDR3 covers 16 residues. The CDR3 loop reads CASSFITGAAKYGYTF. Here the CDR3 DNA reads TGTGCCAGCAGCTTCATAACTGGGGCGGCTAAGTATGGCTACACCTTC.

Here the CDR3 DNA reads TGTGCCAGCAGCAAATCTCGGGACAGGGGTGGTTATGGCTACACCTTC. This translates into CASSKSRDRGGYGYTF. The chain recombines TRBV27 with TRBJ1-2, with TRBD1 identical over 10 bases. The CDR3 has 16 residues. CDR1 and CDR2 from the germline V gene are MNHEY and SMNVEV (reference sequence). The V segment lost 6 bases and the J segment 5 bases; nucleotides outside the gene matches: 12.

This clone was detected only once. This rearrangement joins TRBV3-1 (or the pseudogene TRBV3-2) to TRBJ2-1, with TRBD2 matching over 7 bases. CDR3 size: 13 residues. Trimming removed 4 bases from V and 5 bases from J; junction bases left unmatched: 2. In germline, CDR1 is LGHDT, CDR2 YNNKEL (reference sequence). CDR3 amino acids: CASSRSGNNEQFF. The CDR3 DNA sequence: TGTGCCAGCAGCCGGAGCGGGAACAATGAGCAGTTCTTC.

The chain uses TRBV18 and TRBJ1-1; D ambiguous. This CDR3 is 14 amino acids long. Germline-derived CDR1 and CDR2 are KGHSH and LQKENI. Trimming took off 1 base at V and 7 bases at J, with 13 bases between the two ends. The chain's CDR3 is CASSPQSRGNEAFF. The DNA for the CDR3 is TGTGCCAGCTCACCACAGTCCCGGGGTAATGAAGCTTTCTTT. Supplemented by reference TRBV18 and TRBJ1-1, the full variable domain reads NAGVMQNPRHLVRRRGQEARLRCSPMKGHSHVYWYRQLPEEGLKFMVYLQKENIIDESGMPKERFSAEFPKEGPSILRIQQVVRGDSAAYFCASSPQSRGNEAFFGQGTRLTVV.

This chain links TRBV5-1 with TRBJ1-6, with 7 positions matching TRBD1. Germline CDR1 and CDR2: SGHRS and YFSETQ. V lost 0 bases, J lost 6 bases, and 3 bases stayed unmatched. The length of the CDR3 is 15 residues. This chain's CDR3 is CASSLGTGLNSPLHF. CDR3 bases: TGCGCCAGCAGCTTGGGGACAGGCCTTAATTCACCCCTCCACTTT.

The V call is TRBV4-2, the J call TRBJ1-5; D perhaps matches TRBD1 (5 bases). The CDR3 totals 16 residues. The germline CDR1 and CDR2 sequences are LGHNA and YNFKEQ. V lost 0 bases, J lost 3 bases, and 12 bases lay in between. The CDR3 protein is CASSQDGAAPNQPQHF. The CDR3 DNA is TGTGCCAGCAGCCAAGATGGGGCAGCTCCCAATCAGCCCCAGCATTTT.

The CDR3 here is CAISVNQGEGYTF. CDR3 sequence (DNA): TGTGCCATCAGTGTAAACCAGGGGGAAGGCTACACCTTC. The chain carries TRBV10-3 and TRBJ1-2; 7 bases line up with TRBD1. CDR3 length: 13 amino acids. Trimming removed 4 bases from V and 8 bases from J; junction bases left unmatched: 7. Looked up from germline, CDR1 is ENHRY and CDR2 is SYGVKD.

This sequence joins TRBV5-5 and TRBJ2-7; possibly TRBD1 for D (6 bases). Germline V gene lookup returns CDR1 SGHKS and CDR2 YYEKEE (reference sequence). The CDR3 extends over 15 amino acids. The V gene lost 4 bases and the J gene lost 0 bases, with 14 bases spanning the gap. The CDR3 nucleotides are TGTGCCAGCAGCCCTCAGGGGCCGCCCTCCTACGAGCAGTACTTC. Its translation: CASSPQGPPSYEQYF. The full variable domain, rest sourced from reference TRBV5-5 and TRBJ2-7, is DAGVTQSPTHLIKTRGQQVTLRCSPISGHKSVSWYQQVLGQGPQFIFQYYEKEERGRGNFPDRFSARQFPNYSSELNVNALLLGDSALYLCASSPQGPPSYEQYFGPGTRLTVT.

This clone was detected a few times. This chain links TRBV29-1 with TRBJ2-7, with 10 bases lining up with TRBD2. V lost 5 bases to trimming and J lost 3 bases; unmatched junction nucleotides: 7. Germline V gene data show CDR1 as SQVTM and CDR2 as ANQGSEA. The CDR3 has 14 amino acids. The CDR3, as DNA: TGCAGCGTTCGGACCGGGACTAGCGACTACGAGCAGTACTTC. Protein: CSVRTGTSDYEQYF.